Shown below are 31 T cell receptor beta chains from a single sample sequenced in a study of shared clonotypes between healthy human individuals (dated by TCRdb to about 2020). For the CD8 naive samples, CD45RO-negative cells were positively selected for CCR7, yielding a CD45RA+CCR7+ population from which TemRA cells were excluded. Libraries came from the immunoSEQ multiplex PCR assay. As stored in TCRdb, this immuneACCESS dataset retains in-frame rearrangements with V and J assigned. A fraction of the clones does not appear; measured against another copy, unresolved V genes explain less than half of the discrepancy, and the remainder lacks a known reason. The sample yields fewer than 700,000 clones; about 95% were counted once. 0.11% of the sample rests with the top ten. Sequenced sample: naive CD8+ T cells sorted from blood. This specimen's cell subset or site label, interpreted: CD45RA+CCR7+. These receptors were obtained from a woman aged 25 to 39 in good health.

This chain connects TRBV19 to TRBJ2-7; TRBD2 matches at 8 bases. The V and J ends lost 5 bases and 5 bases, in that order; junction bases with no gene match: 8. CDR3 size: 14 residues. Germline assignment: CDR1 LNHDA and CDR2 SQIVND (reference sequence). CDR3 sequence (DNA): TGTGCCAGTAGTCGGAGGACTAGCCGAGACGAGCAGTACTTC. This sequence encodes CASSRRTSRDEQYF.

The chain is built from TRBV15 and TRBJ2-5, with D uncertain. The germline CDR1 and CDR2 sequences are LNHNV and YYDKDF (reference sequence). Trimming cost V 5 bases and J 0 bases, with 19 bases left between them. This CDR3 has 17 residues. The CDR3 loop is CATSGMTADPYQETQYF. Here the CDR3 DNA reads TGTGCCACCAGCGGGATGACGGCAGACCCGTACCAAGAGACCCAGTACTTC.

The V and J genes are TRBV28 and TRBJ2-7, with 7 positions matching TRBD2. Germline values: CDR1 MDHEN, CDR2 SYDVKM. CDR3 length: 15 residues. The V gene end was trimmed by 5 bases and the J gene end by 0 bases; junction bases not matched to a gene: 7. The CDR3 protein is CASSPSSGASYEQYF. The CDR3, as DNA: TGTGCCAGCAGTCCGTCTAGCGGCGCCTCCTACGAGCAGTACTTC.

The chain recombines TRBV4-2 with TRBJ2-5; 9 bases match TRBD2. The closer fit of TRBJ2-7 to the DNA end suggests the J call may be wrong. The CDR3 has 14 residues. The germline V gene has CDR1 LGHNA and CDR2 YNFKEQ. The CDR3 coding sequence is TGTGCCAGCAGCCCAGGCGGGAGGGGTTACGAGCAGTACTTC. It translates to CASSPGGRGYEQYF.

CDR3 in amino acids: CASSLSVRGTEAFF. The DNA of the CDR3 is TGTGCCAGCAGTTTATCGGTCAGGGGGACTGAAGCTTTCTTT. V is TRBV27 and J is TRBJ1-1, with 7 positions matching TRBD1. The germline V gene has CDR1 MNHEY and CDR2 SMNVEV (reference sequence). The V gene end was trimmed by 0 bases and the J gene end by 5 bases; junction bases not matched to a gene: 3. The CDR3 consists of 14 residues.

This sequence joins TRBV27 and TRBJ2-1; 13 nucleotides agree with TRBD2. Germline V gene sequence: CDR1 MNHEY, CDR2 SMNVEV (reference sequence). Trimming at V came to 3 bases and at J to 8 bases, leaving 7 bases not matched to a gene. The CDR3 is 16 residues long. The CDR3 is CASSFTGLAGSDEQFF. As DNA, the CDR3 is TGTGCCAGCAGTTTCACGGGACTAGCGGGATCGGATGAGCAGTTCTTC.

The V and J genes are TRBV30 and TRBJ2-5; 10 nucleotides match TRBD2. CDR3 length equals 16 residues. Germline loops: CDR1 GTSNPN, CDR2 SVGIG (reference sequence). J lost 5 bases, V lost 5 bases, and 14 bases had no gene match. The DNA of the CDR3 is TGTGCCTGGTGCGCGGGGCTAGCGGGAGAAGGTGAGACCCAGTACTTC. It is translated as CAWCAGLAGEGETQYF.

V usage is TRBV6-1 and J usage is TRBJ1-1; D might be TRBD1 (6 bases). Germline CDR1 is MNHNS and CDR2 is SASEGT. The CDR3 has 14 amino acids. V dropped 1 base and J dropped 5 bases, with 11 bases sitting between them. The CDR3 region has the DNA TGTGCCAGCAGTGAAGATAGGACAGAAACTGAAGCTTTCTTT. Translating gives CASSEDRTETEAFF.

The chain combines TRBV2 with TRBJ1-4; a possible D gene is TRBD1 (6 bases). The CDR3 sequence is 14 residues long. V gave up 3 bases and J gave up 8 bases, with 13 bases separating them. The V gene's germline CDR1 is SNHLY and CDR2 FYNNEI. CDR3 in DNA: TGTGCCAGCAGTGAGGGCAGGGGTGAGGAAAAACTGTTTTTT. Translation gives CASSEGRGEEKLFF. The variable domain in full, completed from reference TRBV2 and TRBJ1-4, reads EPEVTQTPSHQVTQMGQEVILRCVPISNHLYFYWYRQILGQKVEFLVSFYNNEISEKSEIFDDQFSVERPDGSNFTLKIRSTKLEDSAMYFCASSEGRGEEKLFFGSGTQLSVL.

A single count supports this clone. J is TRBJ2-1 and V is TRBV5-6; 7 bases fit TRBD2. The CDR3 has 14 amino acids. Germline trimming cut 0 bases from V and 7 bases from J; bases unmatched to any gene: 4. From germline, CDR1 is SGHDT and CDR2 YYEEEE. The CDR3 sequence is CASSLGLAINEQFF. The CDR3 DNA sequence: TGTGCCAGCAGCTTGGGACTAGCTATTAATGAGCAGTTCTTC. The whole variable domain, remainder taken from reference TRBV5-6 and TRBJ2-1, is DAGVTQSPTHLIKTRGQQVTLRCSPKSGHDTVSWYQQALGQGPQFIFQYYEEEERQRGNFPDRFSGHQFPNYSSELNVNALLLGDSALYLCASSLGLAINEQFFGPGTRLTVL.

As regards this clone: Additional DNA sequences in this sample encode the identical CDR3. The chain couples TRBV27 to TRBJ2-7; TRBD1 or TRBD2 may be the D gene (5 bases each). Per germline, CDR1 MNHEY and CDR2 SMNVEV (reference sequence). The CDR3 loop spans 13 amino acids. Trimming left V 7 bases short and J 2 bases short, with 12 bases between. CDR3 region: CASKAGTAYEQYF. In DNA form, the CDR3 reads TGTGCCAGCAAAGCCGGGACGGCCTACGAGCAGTACTTC.

CDR3 sequence reads: CASSELDYSPLHF. For the CDR3, the DNA is TGCGCCAGCAGCGAGTTGGATTATTCACCCCTCCACTTT. The V and J genes are TRBV4-1 and TRBJ1-6; D is undetermined. In germline, CDR1 is MGHRA, CDR2 YSYEKL. This CDR3 region has 13 residues. Trimming pared 5 bases from V and 8 bases from J, leaving 10 bases between.

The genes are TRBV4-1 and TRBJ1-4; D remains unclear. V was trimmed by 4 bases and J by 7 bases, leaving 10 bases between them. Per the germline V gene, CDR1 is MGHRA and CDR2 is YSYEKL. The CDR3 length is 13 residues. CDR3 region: CASSPRAGEKLFF. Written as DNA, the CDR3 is TGCGCCAGCAGCCCCCGGGCCGGTGAAAAACTGTTTTTT.

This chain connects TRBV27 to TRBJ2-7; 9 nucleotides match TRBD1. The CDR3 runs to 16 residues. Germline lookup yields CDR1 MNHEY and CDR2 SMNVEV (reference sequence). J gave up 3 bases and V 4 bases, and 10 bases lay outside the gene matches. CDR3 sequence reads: CASSSYRGRGFYEQYF. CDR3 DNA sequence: TGTGCCAGCAGTTCGTACAGGGGGCGCGGGTTCTACGAGCAGTACTTC.

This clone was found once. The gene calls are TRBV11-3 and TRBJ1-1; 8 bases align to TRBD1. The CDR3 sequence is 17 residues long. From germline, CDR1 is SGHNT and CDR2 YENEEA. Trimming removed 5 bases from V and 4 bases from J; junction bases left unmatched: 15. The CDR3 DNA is TGTGCCAGCAGCCCATTATATGATCAAGGACAGGGCACTGAAGCTTTCTTT. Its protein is CASSPLYDQGQGTEAFF.

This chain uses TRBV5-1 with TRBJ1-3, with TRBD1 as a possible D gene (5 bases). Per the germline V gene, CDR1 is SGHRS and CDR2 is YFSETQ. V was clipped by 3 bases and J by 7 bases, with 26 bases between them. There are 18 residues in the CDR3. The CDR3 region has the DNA TGCGCCAGCAGCTCGCCTGAAAAACCCCGGGGCCCACGGAACACCATATATTTT. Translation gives CASSSPEKPRGPRNTIYF.

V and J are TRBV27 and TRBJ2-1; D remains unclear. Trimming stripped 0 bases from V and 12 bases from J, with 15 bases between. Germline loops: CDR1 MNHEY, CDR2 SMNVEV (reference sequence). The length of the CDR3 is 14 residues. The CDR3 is CASSLSGSGLGQFF. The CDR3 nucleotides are TGTGCCAGCAGTTTATCCGGCTCGGGTCTCGGGCAGTTCTTC.

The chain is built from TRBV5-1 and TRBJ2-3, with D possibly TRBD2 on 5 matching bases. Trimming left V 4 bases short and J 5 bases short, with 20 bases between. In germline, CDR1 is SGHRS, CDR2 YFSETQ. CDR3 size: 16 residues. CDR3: CASSPLDSSSGDTQYF. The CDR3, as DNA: TGCGCCAGCAGCCCTTTGGACTCATCCTCCGGAGATACGCAGTATTTT.

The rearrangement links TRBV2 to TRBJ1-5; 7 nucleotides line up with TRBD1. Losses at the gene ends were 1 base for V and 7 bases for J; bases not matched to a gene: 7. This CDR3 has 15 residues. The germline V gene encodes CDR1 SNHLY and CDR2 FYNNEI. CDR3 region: CASSEGGQRRQPQHF. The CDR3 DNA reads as TGTGCCAGCAGTGAAGGGGGACAGAGAAGGCAGCCCCAGCATTTT.

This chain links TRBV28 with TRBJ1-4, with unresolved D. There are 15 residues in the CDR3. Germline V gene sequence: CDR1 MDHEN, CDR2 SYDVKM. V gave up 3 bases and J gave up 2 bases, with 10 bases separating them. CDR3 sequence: CASSFPGRTNEKLFF. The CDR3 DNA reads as TGTGCCAGCAGTTTTCCTGGTCGGACTAATGAAAAACTGTTTTTT.

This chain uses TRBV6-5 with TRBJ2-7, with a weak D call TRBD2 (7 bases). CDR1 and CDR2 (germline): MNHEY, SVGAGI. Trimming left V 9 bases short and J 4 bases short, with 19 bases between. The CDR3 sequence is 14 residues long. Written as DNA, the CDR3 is TGTGCCAGTTCAATATCGGGGGGCCAGTACGAGCAGTACTTC. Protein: CASSISGGQYEQYF.

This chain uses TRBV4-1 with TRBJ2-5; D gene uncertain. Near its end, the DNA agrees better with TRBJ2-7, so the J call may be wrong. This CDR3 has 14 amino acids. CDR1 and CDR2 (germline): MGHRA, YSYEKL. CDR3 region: CASSHTSSDYEQYF. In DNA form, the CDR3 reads TGCGCCAGCAGCCACACCAGCAGTGACTACGAGCAGTACTTC.

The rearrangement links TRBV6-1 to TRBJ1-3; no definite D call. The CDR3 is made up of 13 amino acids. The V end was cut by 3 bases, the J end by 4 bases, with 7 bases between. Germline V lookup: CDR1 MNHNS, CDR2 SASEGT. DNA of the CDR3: TGTGCCAGCAGTGATTCGAGAGGAAACACCATATATTTT. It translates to CASSDSRGNTIYF.

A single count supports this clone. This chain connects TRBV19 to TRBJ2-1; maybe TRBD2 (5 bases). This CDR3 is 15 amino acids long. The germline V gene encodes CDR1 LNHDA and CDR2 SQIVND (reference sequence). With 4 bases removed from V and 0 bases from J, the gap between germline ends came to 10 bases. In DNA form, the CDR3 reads TGTGCCAGTAGTAGGACTCAACCCTCCTACAATGAGCAGTTCTTC. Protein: CASSRTQPSYNEQFF.

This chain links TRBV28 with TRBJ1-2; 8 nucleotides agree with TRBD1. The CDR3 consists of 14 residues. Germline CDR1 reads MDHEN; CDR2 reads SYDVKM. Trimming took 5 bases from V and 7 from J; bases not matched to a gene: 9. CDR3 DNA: TGTGCCAGCAGTCCGGACAGGGTACTCCGTGGCTACACCTTC. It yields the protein CASSPDRVLRGYTF.

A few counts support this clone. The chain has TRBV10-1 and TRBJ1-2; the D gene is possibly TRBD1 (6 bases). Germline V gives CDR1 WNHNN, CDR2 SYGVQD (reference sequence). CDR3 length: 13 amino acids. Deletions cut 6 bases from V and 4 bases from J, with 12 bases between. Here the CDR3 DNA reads TGCGCCAGCAGCCGGGACACCTGCTATGGCTACACCTTC. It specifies CASSRDTCYGYTF.

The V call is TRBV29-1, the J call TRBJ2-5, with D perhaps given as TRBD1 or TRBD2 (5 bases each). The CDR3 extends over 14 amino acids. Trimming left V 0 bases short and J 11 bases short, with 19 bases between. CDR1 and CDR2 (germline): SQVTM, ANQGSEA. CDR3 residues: CSVEDPRTMGEQYF. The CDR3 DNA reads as TGCAGCGTTGAAGATCCAAGGACGATGGGGGAGCAGTACTTC. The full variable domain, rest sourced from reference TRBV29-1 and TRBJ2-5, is SAVISQKPSRDICQRGTSLTIQCQVDSQVTMMFWYRQQPGQSLTLIATANQGSEATYESGFVIDKFPISRPNLTFSTLTVSNMSPEDSSIYLCSVEDPRTMGEQYFGPGTRLLVL.

The CDR3 region has the DNA TGTGCCAGCAGCGAGGGGACTAGCGGGAGTCGGGAGACCCAGTACTTC. Encoded protein: CASSEGTSGSRETQYF. The chain combines TRBV9 with TRBJ2-5, with TRBD2 matching over 14 bases. Germline CDR1 reads SGDLS; CDR2 reads YYNGEE. This CDR3 has 16 residues. V shed 3 bases and J 5 bases; nucleotides not matched to a gene: 6.

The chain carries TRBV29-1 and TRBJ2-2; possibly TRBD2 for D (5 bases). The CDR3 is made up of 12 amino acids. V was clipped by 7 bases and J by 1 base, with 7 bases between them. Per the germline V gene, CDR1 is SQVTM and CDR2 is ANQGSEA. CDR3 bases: TGCAGCGGCGCGGGGAACACCGGGGAGCTGTTTTTT. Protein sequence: CSGAGNTGELFF.

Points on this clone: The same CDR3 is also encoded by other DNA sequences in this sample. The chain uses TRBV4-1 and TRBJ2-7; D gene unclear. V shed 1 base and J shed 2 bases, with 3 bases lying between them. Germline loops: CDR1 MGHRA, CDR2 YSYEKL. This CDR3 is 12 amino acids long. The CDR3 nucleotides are TGCGCCAGCAGCCAAGGTGCCTACGAGCAGTACTTC. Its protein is CASSQGAYEQYF.

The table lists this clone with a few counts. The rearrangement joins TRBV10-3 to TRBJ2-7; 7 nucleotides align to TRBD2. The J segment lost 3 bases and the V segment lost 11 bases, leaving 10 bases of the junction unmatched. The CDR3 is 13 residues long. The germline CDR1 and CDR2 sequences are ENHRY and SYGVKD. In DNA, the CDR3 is TGTGCCCTCACGGGGCGGGACTACTACGAGCAGTACTTC. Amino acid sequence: CALTGRDYYEQYF.